This TCR beta chain derives from a study of T cell changes during pregnancy in multiple sclerosis. With 6 bases clipped from V and 4 bases from J, the junction kept 10 bases outside the gene matches. In germline, CDR1 is SNHLY, CDR2 FYNNEI. CDR3 length: 15 residues. Sequenced by immunoSEQ multiplex PCR; TCRdb stores in-frame clones only, minus some. The table includes approximately 28,000 clones, 89% detected once. The chain has TRBV2 and TRBJ1-2, with 8 bases aligning to TRBD1. This clonotype was sampled from a female donor with multiple sclerosis, enrolled in a pregnancy study. Specimen: CD8+ T cells from peripheral blood mononuclear cells, collected in the second trimester of pregnancy. CDR3 residues: CASSSDRGLGYGYTF. CDR3 DNA sequence: TGTGCCAGCAGCAGTGACAGGGGCCTCGGCTATGGCTACACCTTC.